Detailed here is one TCR beta chain. Assay: immunoSEQ multiplex PCR; the TCRdb copy retains only in-frame clones and omits some. Among roughly 700,000 clones listed, 80% to 95% were seen once. These data are taken from a study of shared clonotypes between healthy human individuals. The CDR3 has 13 amino acids. Trimming took off 6 bases at V and 0 bases at J, with 8 bases between the two ends. Germline V CDR1 and CDR2: MDHEN, SYDVKM. Specimen: memory CD8+ T cells from PBMCs. As to subset: CD45RO+ cells pooled with CCR7-negative TemRA cells. This sequence joins TRBV28 and TRBJ1-1; unclear D gene. The receptor comes from a man aged 18 to 30 in good health. Some clones in this sample may be carry-over from other donors' samples. The chain's CDR3 is CASSQGMNTEAFF. DNA for the CDR3: TGTGCCAGCAGCCAAGGGATGAACACTGAAGCTTTCTTT.